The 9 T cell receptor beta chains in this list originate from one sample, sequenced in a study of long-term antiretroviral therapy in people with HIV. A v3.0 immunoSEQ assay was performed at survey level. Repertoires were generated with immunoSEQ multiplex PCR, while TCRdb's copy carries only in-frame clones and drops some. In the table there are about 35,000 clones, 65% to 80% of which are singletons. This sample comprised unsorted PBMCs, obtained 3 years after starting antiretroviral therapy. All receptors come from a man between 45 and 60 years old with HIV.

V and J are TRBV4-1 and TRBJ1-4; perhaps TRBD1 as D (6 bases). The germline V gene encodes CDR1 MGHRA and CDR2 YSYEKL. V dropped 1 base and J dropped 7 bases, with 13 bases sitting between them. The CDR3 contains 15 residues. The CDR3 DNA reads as TGCGCCAGCAGCCAAGGGGGGCAGAGCGGTGAAAAACTGTTTTTT. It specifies CASSQGGQSGEKLFF.

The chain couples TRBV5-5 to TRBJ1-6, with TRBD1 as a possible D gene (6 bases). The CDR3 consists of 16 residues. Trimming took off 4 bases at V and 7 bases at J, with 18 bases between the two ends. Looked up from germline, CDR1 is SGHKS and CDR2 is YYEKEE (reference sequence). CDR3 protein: CASSARTELWNSPLHF. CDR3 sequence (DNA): TGTGCCAGCAGCGCCCGGACAGAGCTCTGGAATTCACCCCTCCACTTT.

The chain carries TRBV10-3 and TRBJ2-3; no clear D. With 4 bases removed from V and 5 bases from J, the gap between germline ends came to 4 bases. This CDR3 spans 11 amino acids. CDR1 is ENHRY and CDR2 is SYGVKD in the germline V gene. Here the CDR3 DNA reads TGTGCCATCAGTGCTAGAGATACGCAGTATTTT. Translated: CAISARDTQYF.

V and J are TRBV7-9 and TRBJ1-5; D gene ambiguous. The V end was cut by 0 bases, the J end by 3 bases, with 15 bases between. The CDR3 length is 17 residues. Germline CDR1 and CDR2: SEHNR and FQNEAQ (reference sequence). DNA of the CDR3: TGTGCCAGCAGCTTAGCGCTGCGGGCGAACCCCAATCAGCCCCAGCATTTT. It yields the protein CASSLALRANPNQPQHF.

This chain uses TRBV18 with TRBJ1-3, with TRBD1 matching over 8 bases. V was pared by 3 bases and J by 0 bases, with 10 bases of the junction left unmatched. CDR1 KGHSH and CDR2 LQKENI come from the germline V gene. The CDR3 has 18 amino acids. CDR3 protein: CASSPTPSGTGSGNTIYF. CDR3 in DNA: TGTGCCAGCTCACCGACGCCATCCGGGACAGGCTCTGGAAACACCATATATTTT. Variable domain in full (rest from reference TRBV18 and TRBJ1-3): NAGVMQNPRHLVRRRGQEARLRCSPMKGHSHVYWYRQLPEEGLKFMVYLQKENIIDESGMPKERFSAEFPKEGPSILRIQQVVRGDSAAYFCASSPTPSGTGSGNTIYFGEGSWLTVV.

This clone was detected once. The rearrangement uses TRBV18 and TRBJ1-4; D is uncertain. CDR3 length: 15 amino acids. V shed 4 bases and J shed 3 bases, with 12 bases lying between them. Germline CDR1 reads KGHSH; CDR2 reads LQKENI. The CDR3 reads CASSRLGKSNEKLFF. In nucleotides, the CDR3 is TGTGCCAGCTCACGACTGGGAAAGTCTAATGAAAAACTGTTTTTT.

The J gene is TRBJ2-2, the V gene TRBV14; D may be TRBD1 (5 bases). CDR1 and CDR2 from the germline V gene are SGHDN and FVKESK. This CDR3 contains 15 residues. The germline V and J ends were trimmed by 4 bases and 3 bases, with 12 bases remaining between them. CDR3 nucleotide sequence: TGTGCCAGCAGCCGTGGGGCCCTGTACACCGGGGAGCTGTTTTTT. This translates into CASSRGALYTGELFF.

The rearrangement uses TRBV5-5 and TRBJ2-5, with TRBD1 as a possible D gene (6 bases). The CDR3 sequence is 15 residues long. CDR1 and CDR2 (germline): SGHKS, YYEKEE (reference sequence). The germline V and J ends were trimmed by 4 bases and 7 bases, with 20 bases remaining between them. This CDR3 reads CASSSYPDRTATQYF. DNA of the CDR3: TGTGCCAGCAGCAGTTACCCTGACAGGACGGCGACCCAGTACTTC.

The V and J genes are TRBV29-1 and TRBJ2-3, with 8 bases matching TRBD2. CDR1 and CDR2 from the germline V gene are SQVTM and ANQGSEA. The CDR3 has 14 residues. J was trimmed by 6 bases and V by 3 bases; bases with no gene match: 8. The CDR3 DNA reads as TGCAGCGTTGACGGAGCGGGAGACGCGGATACGCAGTATTTT. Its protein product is CSVDGAGDADTQYF.